This TCR beta chain emerged from a study of blood T cell repertoires in COVID-19. Study summary: Both acute and convalescent COVID-19 samples were obtained from the United States, Italy and Spain.

Assay: immunoSEQ multiplex PCR; the TCRdb copy retains only in-frame clones and omits some. Of over 150,000 clones listed, more than 70% are singletons. There are 13 residues in the CDR3. Trimming shortened V by 5 bases and J by 4 bases, and 9 bases separated the two germline ends. Germline V gene data show CDR1 as MNHEY and CDR2 as SVGEGT. Material for sequencing was peripheral blood. The J gene is TRBJ2-1, the V gene TRBV6-2 or TRBV6-3, with no clear D. The clonotype originates from a man aged 45 to 65 who had recovered from COVID-19. The CDR3 reads CASSDDGYNEQFF. Written as DNA, the CDR3 is TGTGCCAGCAGTGACGACGGGTACAATGAGCAGTTCTTC.